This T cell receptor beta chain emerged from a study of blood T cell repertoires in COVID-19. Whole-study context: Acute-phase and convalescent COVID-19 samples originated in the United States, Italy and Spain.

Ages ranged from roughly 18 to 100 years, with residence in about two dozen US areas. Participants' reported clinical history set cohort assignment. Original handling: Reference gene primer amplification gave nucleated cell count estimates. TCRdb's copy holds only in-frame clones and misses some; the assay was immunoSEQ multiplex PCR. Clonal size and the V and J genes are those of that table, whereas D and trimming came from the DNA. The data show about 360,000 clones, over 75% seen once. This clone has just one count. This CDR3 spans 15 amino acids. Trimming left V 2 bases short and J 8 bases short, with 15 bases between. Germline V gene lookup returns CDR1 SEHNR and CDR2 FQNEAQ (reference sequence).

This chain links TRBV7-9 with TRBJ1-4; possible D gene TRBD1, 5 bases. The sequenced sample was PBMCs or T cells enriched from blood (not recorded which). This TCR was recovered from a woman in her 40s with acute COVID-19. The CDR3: CASSLIGGTGEKLFF. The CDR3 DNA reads TGTGCCAGCAGCTTAATCGGGGGGACGGGGGAAAAACTGTTTTTT. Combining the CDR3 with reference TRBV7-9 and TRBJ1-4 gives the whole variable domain DTGVSQNPRHKITKRGQNVTFRCDPISEHNRLYWYRQTLGQGPEFLTYFQNEAQLEKSRLLSDRFSAERPKGSFSTLEIQRTEQGDSAMYLCASSLIGGTGEKLFFGSGTQLSVL.